This T cell receptor beta chain comes out of a study of blood T cell repertoires in COVID-19. Looking at the study overall: Samples representing acute and convalescent COVID-19 were sourced from the United States, Italy and Spain. T cells, B-cell-depleted T cells, or PBMCs supplied cDNA or gDNA.

Per the original methods: Amplification of reference gene primers was used by the study to estimate nucleated cell counts. The protocol was immunoSEQ multiplex PCR, while the TCRdb copy is restricted to in-frame clones and leaves out a portion. The V and J calls and clone size were taken over from that table, and D and trimming were inferred from the DNA. The table has fewer than 200,000 clones, approximately 81% seen once. CDR3 size: 15 residues. From germline, CDR1 is MRHNA and CDR2 SNTAGT. The source of this sequence is a man aged 35 to 55 with acute or convalescent COVID-19. Sample: peripheral blood. The chain employs TRBV6-4 and TRBJ1-5; no definite D call. This CDR3 is CAAQHPSQGNQPQHF. CDR3 in DNA: TGTGCTGCCCAGCATCCGTCCCAGGGCAATCAGCCCCAGCATTTT.